A selection of T cell receptor beta chains follows, all from one sample in a study of blood T cell repertoires in COVID-19. Some clones are missing from TCRdb's copy, which holds only in-frame ones; the method was immunoSEQ multiplex PCR. The sample lists some 99,000 clones; less than 90% were seen once. Material for sequencing was peripheral blood. These receptors were collected from a woman aged 55-69 years with acute or convalescent COVID-19. CDR3s include the opening cysteine and the closing phenylalanine or tryptophan. Each record gives: CDR3 protein, V gene, J gene.

CASSPPGASGSPGEQYF	TRBV7-2	TRBJ2-7
CASSSTGNEAFF	TRBV11-3	TRBJ1-1
CASSRGGTDTQYF	TRBV7-6	TRBJ2-3
CASSHGLGDGYTF	TRBV3-1/TRBV3-2	TRBJ1-2
CAWSPMGGAIEAFF	TRBV30	TRBJ1-1
CASSLLGQKNTEAFF	TRBV28	TRBJ1-1
CASSIQGGNSPLHF	TRBV5-4	TRBJ1-6
CAIRGQAGGPGELFF	TRBV10-3	TRBJ2-2
CASRTSGGNNEQFF	TRBV3-1/TRBV3-2	TRBJ2-1
CASSALASGVPGELFF	TRBV25-1	TRBJ2-2
CASSPPGDEQYF	TRBV3-1/TRBV3-2	TRBJ2-7
CASSERSPGAFF	TRBV6-1	TRBJ1-1
CASGIKQGNTGELFF	TRBV28	TRBJ2-2